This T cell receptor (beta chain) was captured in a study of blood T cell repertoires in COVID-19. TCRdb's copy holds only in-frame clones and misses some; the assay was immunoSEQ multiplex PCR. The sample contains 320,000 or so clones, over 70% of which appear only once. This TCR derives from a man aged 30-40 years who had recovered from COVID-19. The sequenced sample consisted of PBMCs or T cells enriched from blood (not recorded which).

CDR3 sequence: CATSDSGGAVNQPQHF. Here the CDR3 DNA reads TGTGCCACCAGTGATTCGGGGGGGGCCGTCAATCAGCCCCAGCATTTT. The V and J genes are TRBV24-1 and TRBJ1-5; maybe TRBD1 (6 bases). The germline V gene has CDR1 KGHDR and CDR2 SFDVKD. This CDR3 is built from 16 residues. Trimming cost V 2 bases and J 3 bases, with 13 bases left between them.